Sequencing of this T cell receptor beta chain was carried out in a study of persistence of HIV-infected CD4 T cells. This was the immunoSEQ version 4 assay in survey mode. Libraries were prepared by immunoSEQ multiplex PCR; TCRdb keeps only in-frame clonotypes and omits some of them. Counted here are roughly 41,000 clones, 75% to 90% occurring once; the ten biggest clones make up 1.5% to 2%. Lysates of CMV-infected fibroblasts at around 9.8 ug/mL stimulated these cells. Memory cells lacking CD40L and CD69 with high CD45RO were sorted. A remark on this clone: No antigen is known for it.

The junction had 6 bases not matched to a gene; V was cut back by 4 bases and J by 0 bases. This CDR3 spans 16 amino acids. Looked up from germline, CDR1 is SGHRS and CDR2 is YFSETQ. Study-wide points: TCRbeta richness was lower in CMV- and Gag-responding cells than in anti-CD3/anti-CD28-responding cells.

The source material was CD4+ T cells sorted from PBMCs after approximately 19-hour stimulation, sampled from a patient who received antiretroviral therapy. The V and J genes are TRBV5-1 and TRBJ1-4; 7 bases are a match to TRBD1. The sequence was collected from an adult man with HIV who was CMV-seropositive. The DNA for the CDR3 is TGCGCCAGCAGCCAGGGGACAGTGGCAACTAATGAAAAACTGTTTTTT. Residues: CASSQGTVATNEKLFF.